This T cell receptor beta chain was sequenced in a study of cytomegalovirus exposure and HLA in healthy donors. Germline V gives CDR1 KGHSH, CDR2 LQKENI. The CDR3 has 14 amino acids. Unmatched junction bases numbered 1, after V lost 3 bases and J lost 1 base. Vbeta (60) and Jbeta (13) primers were used in the PCR. TCRdb keeps only in-frame clones here, not all; method: immunoSEQ multiplex PCR. The data contain around 90,000 clones, 62% of them seen just once; the ten biggest clones take up about 5%. This clonotype was obtained from a woman in her twenties or thirties in good health and CMV-seropositive. Sequenced input: PBMCs. J is TRBJ1-1 and V is TRBV18; 8 bases agree with TRBD1. The CDR3 sequence: CASSPQGANTEAFF. The CDR3 nucleotides are TGTGCCAGCTCACCCCAGGGGGCGAACACTGAAGCTTTCTTT.